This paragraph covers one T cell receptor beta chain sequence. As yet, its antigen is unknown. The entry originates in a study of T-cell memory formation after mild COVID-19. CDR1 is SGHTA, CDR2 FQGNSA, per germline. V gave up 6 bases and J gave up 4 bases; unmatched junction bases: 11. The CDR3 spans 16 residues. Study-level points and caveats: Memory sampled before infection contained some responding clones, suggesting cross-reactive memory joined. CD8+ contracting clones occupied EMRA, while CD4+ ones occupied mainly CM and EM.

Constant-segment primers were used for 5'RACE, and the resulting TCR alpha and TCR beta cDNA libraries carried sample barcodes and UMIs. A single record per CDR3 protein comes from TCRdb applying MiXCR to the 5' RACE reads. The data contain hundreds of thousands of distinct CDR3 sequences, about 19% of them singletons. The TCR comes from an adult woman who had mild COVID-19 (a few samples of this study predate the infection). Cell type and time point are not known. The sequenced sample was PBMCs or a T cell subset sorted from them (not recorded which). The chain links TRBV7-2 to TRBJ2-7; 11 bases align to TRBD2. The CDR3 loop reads CASSLGASGGSYEQYF. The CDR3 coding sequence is TGTGCCAGCAGTCTAGGGGCTAGCGGGGGGAGTTACGAGCAGTACTTC.